A selection of T cell receptor beta chains follows, all from one sample in a study of T-cell reconstitution after alpha-beta-depleted transplantation in children. One entry per CDR3 protein results from TCRdb running MiXCR on the PCR reads. The sample lists more than 200,000 distinct CDR3 sequences; about 23% were seen once. Sequencing used PBMCs, obtained before TCRalphabeta/CD19-depleted stem cell transplant. These receptors all stem from a girl aged 2 to 9 with Fanconi anemia, due to receive a stem cell transplant. Both conserved end residues are part of each CDR3. The D gene is left open where the match is weak. Clone size is stated in some rows and not others, as once, few, many or a class when expanded.

j_gene	abundance	d_gene	v_gene	CDR3nt	CDR3aa
TRBJ2-3	.	TRBD2	TRBV7-2	TGTGCCAGCAGCTTAGAAGCGGGAGGGGGAGATACGCAGTATTTT	CASSLEAGGGDTQYF
TRBJ2-5	few	.	TRBV5-1	TGCGCCAGCAGCACGGCCACAGGGCCCCAAGAGACCCAGTACTTC	CASSTATGPQETQYF
TRBJ2-7	few	TRBD1	TRBV7-2	TGTGCCAGCACCTGGACAGGGCTGAACGAGCAGTACTTC	CASTWTGLNEQYF
TRBJ2-1	.	.	TRBV5-1	TGCGCCAGCAGTAGTGAAAGGATTGGGGATGAGCAGTTCTTC	CASSSERIGDEQFF
TRBJ2-1	.	.	TRBV28	TGTGCCAGCAGTTGGGACTGGAAAGAGCAGTTCTTC	CASSWDWKEQFF
TRBJ2-3	many	TRBD2	TRBV29-1	TGCAGCGTTAAACTAGCGGGGCTGGATACGCAGTATTTT	CSVKLAGLDTQYF
TRBJ2-1	many	TRBD2	TRBV20-1	TGCAGTGCTAGAGATAGACTAGCGGTGTACTACAATGAGCAGTTCTTC	CSARDRLAVYYNEQFF
TRBJ2-1	.	.	TRBV2	TGTGCCAGCAGTGATCCTAGCGTCAGCTCCTACAATGAGCAGTTCTTC	CASSDPSVSSYNEQFF
TRBJ1-5	.	TRBD1	TRBV29-1	TGCAGCATTACGACAGGGGGCGGCAATCAGCCCCAGCATTTT	CSITTGGGNQPQHF
TRBJ2-1	many	TRBD2	TRBV18	TGTGCCAGCTCGCCTCCCGTAGCGGGGGCCCCGGTCGGGCAGTTCTTC	CASSPPVAGAPVGQFF
TRBJ1-1	few	TRBD1	TRBV29-1	TGCAGCGCCTCCAGGGGGCTCGGCATGAACACTGAAGCTTTCTTT	CSASRGLGMNTEAFF
TRBJ1-1	.	.	TRBV5-1	TGCGCCAGCGGTCGGACAGAGATGAACACTGAAGCTTTCTTT	CASGRTEMNTEAFF
TRBJ2-1	many	TRBD2	TRBV27	TGTGCCAGCAGTTCGCATGCTGGGACTAGCGGGAGCCACAATGAGCAGTTCTTC	CASSSHAGTSGSHNEQFF
TRBJ2-3	many	.	TRBV25-1	TGTGCCAGCAGTGATCCAGGAGCTAGCACAGATACGCAGTATTTT	CASSDPGASTDTQYF
TRBJ2-7	.	TRBD2	TRBV25-1	TGTGCCAGCAGTGAGGGAGCGGGAAAGAACGAGCAGTACTTC	CASSEGAGKNEQYF
TRBJ2-7	many	.	TRBV5-6	TGTGCCAGCAGCTTGCTGTTGCGGAGCTACGAGCAGTACTTC	CASSLLLRSYEQYF
TRBJ2-1	.	TRBD1	TRBV6-2/TRBV6-3	TGTGCCAGCAGTTACTCGACAGGGGTGGGTCGCAATGAGCAGTTCTTC	CASSYSTGVGRNEQFF
TRBJ2-1	many	TRBD2	TRBV6-4	TGTGCCAGCAGTGACCGAGCGGGAGAAGTAGTAAATGAGCAGTTCTTC	CASSDRAGEVVNEQFF
TRBJ2-1	.	TRBD2	TRBV5-1	TGCGCCAGCAGCGGGACTAGCGGGAACTACGATGAGCAGTTCTTC	CASSGTSGNYDEQFF
TRBJ2-3	few	TRBD2	TRBV12-3/TRBV12-4	TGTGCCAGCAGTTGGGGACTAGCGGTTAACACAGATACGCAGTATTTT	CASSWGLAVNTDTQYF
TRBJ2-1	few	.	TRBV20-1	TGCAGTGCCACAGTCTTGTTCTCCTACAATGAGCAGTTCTTC	CSATVLFSYNEQFF
TRBJ2-1	few	.	TRBV28	TGTGCCAGCAGTTTGCAGGGACCTTCCTACAATGAGCAGTTCTTC	CASSLQGPSYNEQFF
TRBJ2-7	.	.	TRBV15	TGTGCCACCAGCAGGGGGGCTTTACAAGGGGGGACATCCTACGAGCAGTACTTC	CATSRGALQGGTSYEQYF
TRBJ1-2	few	TRBD1	TRBV20-1	TGCAGTGCTAGAGAGGACAGGGTATACGGCTACACCTTC	CSAREDRVYGYTF
TRBJ2-1	few	.	TRBV15	TGTGCCACCAGCAGAGATCTTGCCAGCGCTACCAATGAGCAGTTCTTC	CATSRDLASATNEQFF
TRBJ2-7	.	.	TRBV20-1	TGCAGTGCTGAGCTTCGACAGACCACCTACGAGCAGTACTTC	CSAELRQTTYEQYF
TRBJ2-1	many	.	TRBV20-1	TGCAGTGCGCCGAGACCGGGCCGAGCGGCTACTCACCCAAACAATGAGCAGTTCTTC	CSAPRPGRAATHPNNEQFF
TRBJ2-6	.	TRBD1	TRBV29-1	TGCAGCGCCGGACAGGGGGGGGCTGGGGCCAACGTCCTGACTTTC	CSAGQGGAGANVLTF
TRBJ1-1	many	TRBD1	TRBV12-3/TRBV12-4	TGTGCCAGCAGTTTGGACAGGGAGACTGAAGCTTTCTTT	CASSLDRETEAFF
TRBJ2-3	.	.	TRBV5-5	TGTGCCAGCAGCCCCCGGACCGCACCCCCCACAGATACGCAGTTTTTT	CASSPRTAPPTDTQFF
TRBJ2-7	few	TRBD1	TRBV28	TGTGCCAGCAGGACAGGGTTTTACGAGCAGTACTTC	CASRTGFYEQYF
TRBJ2-7	.	.	TRBV5-1	TGCGCCAGCAGCTCGCAGGGAGTAAGCTACGAGCAGTACTTC	CASSSQGVSYEQYF
TRBJ2-7	.	.	TRBV6-5	TGTGCCAGCAGTAGGGTGGAGGGCGAGCAGTACTTC	CASSRVEGEQYF
TRBJ2-7	.	TRBD1	TRBV20-1	TGCACCGTTTCGGGACAGGTGGCAAGCGAGCAGTACTTC	CTVSGQVASEQYF
TRBJ2-1	.	TRBD1	TRBV12-3/TRBV12-4	TGTGCCAGCTCATGGGCGCAGGGACAGAATGAGCAGTTCTTC	CASSWAQGQNEQFF
TRBJ2-7	few	.	TRBV29-1	TGCAGCGTTGATCGGGCAGGGGAGGGCTACGAGCAGTACTTC	CSVDRAGEGYEQYF
TRBJ2-7	many	TRBD1	TRBV29-1	TGCAGCGTTGATGACAGGGAATTCCCCGAGCAGTACTTC	CSVDDREFPEQYF
TRBJ2-2	.	.	TRBV25-1	TGTGCCAGCAGTGTGTCTCAGGGGGGGGCCGGGGAGCTGTTTTTT	CASSVSQGGAGELFF
TRBJ2-5	.	.	TRBV20-1	TGCAGTGCTAGCGGGACGGGCTGGGAGACCCAGTACTTC	CSASGTGWETQYF
TRBJ1-6	many	TRBD1	TRBV6-1	TGTGCCAGCAGTGACTTAGGACAGGGACATTCACCCCTCCACTTT	CASSDLGQGHSPLHF